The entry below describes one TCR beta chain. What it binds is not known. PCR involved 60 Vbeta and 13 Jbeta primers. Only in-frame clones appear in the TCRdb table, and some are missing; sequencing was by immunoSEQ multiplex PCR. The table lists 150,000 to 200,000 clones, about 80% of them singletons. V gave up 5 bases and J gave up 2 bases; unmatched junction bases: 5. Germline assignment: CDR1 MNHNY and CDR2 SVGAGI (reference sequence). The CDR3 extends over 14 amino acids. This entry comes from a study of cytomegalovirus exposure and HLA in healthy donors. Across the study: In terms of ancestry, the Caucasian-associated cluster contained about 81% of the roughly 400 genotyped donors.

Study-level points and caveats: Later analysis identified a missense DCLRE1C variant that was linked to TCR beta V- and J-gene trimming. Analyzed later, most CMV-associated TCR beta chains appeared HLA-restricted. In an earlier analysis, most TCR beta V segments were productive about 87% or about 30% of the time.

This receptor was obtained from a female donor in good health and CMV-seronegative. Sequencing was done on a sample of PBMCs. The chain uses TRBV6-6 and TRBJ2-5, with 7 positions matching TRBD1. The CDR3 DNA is TGTGCCAGCAGTCCGGGACAGATACAAGAGACCCAGTACTTC. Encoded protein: CASSPGQIQETQYF.